These 18 T cell receptor beta chains came from one sample sequenced in a study of technical replicates of blood from four donors. Data came from immunoSEQ multiplex PCR; TCRdb stores just in-frame clones and leaves some out. Of 95,000 to 100,000 clones listed, 96% are singletons. The sample consisted of T cells isolated from PBMCs. The receptors were gathered from a human donor in good health.

The V gene is TRBV2, the J gene TRBJ2-4; 8 nucleotides align to TRBD1. The V gene end was trimmed by 6 bases and the J gene end by 4 bases; junction bases not matched to a gene: 5. Germline V gene lookup returns CDR1 SNHLY and CDR2 FYNNEI. CDR3 length equals 14 residues. The CDR3 is CASSRTGPKNIQYF. The CDR3 bases are TGTGCCAGCAGCCGGACAGGGCCAAAAAACATTCAGTACTTC.

The CDR3 sequence: CASSSGTSLREQYF. The CDR3 DNA follows: TGCGCCAGCAGCTCCGGGACTTCCCTTAGGGAGCAGTACTTC. The chain has TRBV4-1 and TRBJ2-7; the D gene is possibly TRBD2 (6 bases). Germline assignment: CDR1 MGHRA and CDR2 YSYEKL. This CDR3 contains 14 residues. The V end lost 5 bases, the J end lost 7 bases, and 18 bases lay between the germline ends.

V is TRBV11-3 and J is TRBJ2-1, with 7 bases lining up with TRBD2. The V gene's germline CDR1 is SGHNT and CDR2 YENEEA. V trimming: 3 bases; J trimming: 2 bases; junction bases outside the gene matches: 7. This CDR3 contains 16 residues. The CDR3 loop reads CASSLGGSRTYNEQFF. CDR3 bases: TGTGCCAGCAGCTTGGGCGGGAGTCGGACCTACAATGAGCAGTTCTTC.

This sequence joins TRBV13 and TRBJ1-1; D perhaps matches TRBD1 (6 bases). Germline-derived CDR1 and CDR2 are PRHDT and FYEKMQ (reference sequence). The CDR3 has 14 amino acids. Trimming pared 1 base from V and 5 bases from J, leaving 11 bases between. The CDR3 bases are TGTGCCAGCAGCTTAGTAGGGGGAAGGACTGAAGCTTTCTTT. Translated, it gives CASSLVGGRTEAFF.

This clone was detected once. The chain recombines TRBV5-4 with TRBJ2-3; maybe TRBD2 (6 bases). V lost 0 bases to trimming and J lost 2 bases, with 13 bases between them. The CDR3 consists of 16 residues. CDR1 SGHNT and CDR2 YYREEE come from the germline V gene (reference sequence). This CDR3 reads CASSLGGGTFTDTQYF. DNA for the CDR3: TGTGCCAGCAGCTTGGGGGGAGGCACCTTCACAGATACGCAGTATTTT. Complete variable domain (other parts from reference TRBV5-4 and TRBJ2-3): ETGVTQSPTHLIKTRGQQVTLRCSSQSGHNTVSWYQQALGQGPQFIFQYYREEENGRGNFPPRFSGLQFPNYSSELNVNALELDDSALYLCASSLGGGTFTDTQYFGPGTRLTVL.

The chain employs TRBV27 and TRBJ1-5; D is undetermined. Looked up from germline, CDR1 is MNHEY and CDR2 is SMNVEV (reference sequence). With 6 bases removed from V and 7 bases from J, the gap between germline ends came to 10 bases. This CDR3 is built from 12 residues. The CDR3 reads CASSPMGQPQHF. CDR3 nucleotides: TGTGCCAGCAGCCCCATGGGCCAGCCCCAGCATTTT.

This chain links TRBV28 with TRBJ1-4, with 7 bases matching TRBD1. Germline assignment: CDR1 MDHEN and CDR2 SYDVKM. CDR3 length: 15 amino acids. V lost 6 bases and J lost 3; bases outside the gene matches: 7. The DNA for the CDR3 is TGTGCCAGCAGCCCGGGACAGTTGCCTAATGAAAAACTGTTTTTT. Protein: CASSPGQLPNEKLFF.

The chain carries TRBV19 and TRBJ2-3; TRBD1 aligns across 7 bases. Losses at the gene ends were 2 bases for V and 1 base for J; bases not matched to a gene: 0. Per the germline V gene, CDR1 is LNHDA and CDR2 is SQIVND (reference sequence). The CDR3 totals 14 residues. CDR3 loop: CASSIQGGTDTQYF. The DNA for the CDR3 is TGTGCCAGTAGTATACAGGGGGGCACAGATACGCAGTATTTT.

The V and J genes are TRBV28 and TRBJ2-7; possible D gene TRBD2, 5 bases. Germline V lookup: CDR1 MDHEN, CDR2 SYDVKM. V lost 9 bases, J lost 3 bases, and 12 bases lay in between. The CDR3 covers 12 residues. The DNA for the CDR3 is TGTGCCAGTATCGACGGGGTCTACGAGCAGTACTTC. Translated: CASIDGVYEQYF.

The gene calls are TRBV19 and TRBJ2-7; 7 bases fit TRBD2. This CDR3 has 12 amino acids. Germline loops: CDR1 LNHDA, CDR2 SQIVND (reference sequence). V lost 10 bases, J lost 6 bases, and 9 bases stayed unmatched. CDR3 protein: CAIRTVAGEQYF. In nucleotides, the CDR3 is TGTGCCATACGGACTGTAGCGGGCGAGCAGTACTTC.

V gene TRBV27 combines with J gene TRBJ2-7; TRBD1 is a possible D gene (6 bases). CDR1 and CDR2 (germline): MNHEY, SMNVEV (reference sequence). This CDR3 is 15 amino acids long. Trimming left V 7 bases short and J 2 bases short, with 18 bases between. This chain's CDR3 is CASTSIWDKPYEQYF. The DNA of the CDR3 is TGTGCCAGCACCTCAATATGGGACAAACCCTACGAGCAGTACTTC.

The chain carries TRBV13 and TRBJ2-3; 9 bases align to TRBD2. CDR1 and CDR2 (germline): PRHDT, FYEKMQ (reference sequence). V shed 1 base and J 9 bases; nucleotides not matched to a gene: 5. CDR3 length: 14 residues. This CDR3 reads CASSLVAGDRTQYF. The CDR3 DNA reads TGTGCCAGCAGCTTAGTAGCGGGGGATAGAACGCAGTATTTT.

The sample holds one count of this clone. The chain links TRBV5-1 to TRBJ1-2; 7 positions agree with TRBD1. CDR1 is SGHRS, CDR2 YFSETQ, per germline. V lost 5 bases to trimming and J lost 2 bases; unmatched junction nucleotides: 9. The CDR3 has 15 amino acids. The CDR3 DNA follows: TGCGCCAGCAGACCCAAACCGACAGGGAACTATGGCTACACCTTC. Translating gives CASRPKPTGNYGYTF.

The chain combines TRBV9 with TRBJ2-1; D is ambiguous. From germline, CDR1 is SGDLS and CDR2 YYNGEE. The V and J ends lost 4 bases and 10 bases respectively, with 9 bases between them. The CDR3 is 11 amino acids. The CDR3 DNA sequence: TGTGCCAGCAGCCCCTCCGGGGAGCAGTTCTTC. Translating gives CASSPSGEQFF.

The chain is built from TRBV6-6 and TRBJ1-5; D remains unclear. The CDR3 has 14 residues. Germline loops: CDR1 MNHNY, CDR2 SVGAGI (reference sequence). Trimming took off 2 bases at V and 3 bases at J, with 8 bases between the two ends. CDR3 in amino acids: CASSYDRDNQPQHF. CDR3 nucleotide sequence: TGTGCCAGCAGTTACGACCGGGACAATCAGCCCCAGCATTTT.

The table lists this clone with a count of one. The chain couples TRBV9 to TRBJ2-1; TRBD2 matches 7 bases. Germline-derived CDR1 and CDR2 are SGDLS and YYNGEE. The V and J ends lost 3 bases and 8 bases, in that order; junction bases with no gene match: 8. The CDR3 extends over 14 amino acids. In nucleotides, the CDR3 is TGTGCCAGCAGCGCCGAAACCCGGGAGGATGAGCAGTTCTTC. Its translation is CASSAETREDEQFF.

CDR3 coding DNA: TGTGCCAGCAGCACCAGCGGGAGCTCCTACAATGAGCAGTTCTTC. As protein: CASSTSGSSYNEQFF. The rearrangement joins TRBV7-9 to TRBJ2-1, with TRBD2 matching 8 bases. V shed 5 bases and J 0 bases; nucleotides not matched to a gene: 3. Germline V CDR1 and CDR2: SEHNR, FQNEAQ (reference sequence). The CDR3 sequence is 15 residues long.

The V gene is TRBV19, the J gene TRBJ1-2; TRBD1 is a possible D gene (5 bases). CDR3 length equals 13 residues. Germline V gene sequence: CDR1 LNHDA, CDR2 SQIVND (reference sequence). The V end was cut by 7 bases, the J end by 5 bases, with 14 bases between. The CDR3 nucleotides are TGTGCCAGTAATACAGGCTTTTGGTATGGCTACACCTTC. This gives the protein CASNTGFWYGYTF.